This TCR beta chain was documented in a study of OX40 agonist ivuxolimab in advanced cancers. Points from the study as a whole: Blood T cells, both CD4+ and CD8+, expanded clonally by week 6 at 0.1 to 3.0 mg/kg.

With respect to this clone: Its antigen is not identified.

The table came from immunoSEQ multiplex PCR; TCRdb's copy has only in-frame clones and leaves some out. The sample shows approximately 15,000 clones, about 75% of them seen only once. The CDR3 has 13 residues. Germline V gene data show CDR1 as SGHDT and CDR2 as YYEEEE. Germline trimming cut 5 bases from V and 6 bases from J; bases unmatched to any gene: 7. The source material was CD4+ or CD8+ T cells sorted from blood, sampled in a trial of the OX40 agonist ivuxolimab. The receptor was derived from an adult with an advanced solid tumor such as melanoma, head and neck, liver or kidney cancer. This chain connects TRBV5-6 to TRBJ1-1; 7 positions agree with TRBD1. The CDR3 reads CASREGGAAEAFF. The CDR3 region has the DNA TGTGCCAGCAGGGAAGGGGGCGCCGCTGAAGCTTTCTTT.